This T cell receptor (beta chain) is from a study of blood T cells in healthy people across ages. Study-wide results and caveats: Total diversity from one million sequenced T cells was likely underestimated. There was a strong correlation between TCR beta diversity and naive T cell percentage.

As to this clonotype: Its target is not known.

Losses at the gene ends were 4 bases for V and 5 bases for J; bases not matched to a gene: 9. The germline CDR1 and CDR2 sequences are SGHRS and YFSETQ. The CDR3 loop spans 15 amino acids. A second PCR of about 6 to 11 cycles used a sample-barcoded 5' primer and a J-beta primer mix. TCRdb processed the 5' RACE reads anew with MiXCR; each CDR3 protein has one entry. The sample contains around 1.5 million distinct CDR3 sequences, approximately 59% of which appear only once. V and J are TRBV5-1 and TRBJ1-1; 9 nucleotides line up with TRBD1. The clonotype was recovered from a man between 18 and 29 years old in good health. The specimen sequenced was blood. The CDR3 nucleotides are TGCGCCAGCAGCCCAACCCCGGGACAGGGAACTGAAGCTTTCTTT. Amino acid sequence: CASSPTPGQGTEAFF.